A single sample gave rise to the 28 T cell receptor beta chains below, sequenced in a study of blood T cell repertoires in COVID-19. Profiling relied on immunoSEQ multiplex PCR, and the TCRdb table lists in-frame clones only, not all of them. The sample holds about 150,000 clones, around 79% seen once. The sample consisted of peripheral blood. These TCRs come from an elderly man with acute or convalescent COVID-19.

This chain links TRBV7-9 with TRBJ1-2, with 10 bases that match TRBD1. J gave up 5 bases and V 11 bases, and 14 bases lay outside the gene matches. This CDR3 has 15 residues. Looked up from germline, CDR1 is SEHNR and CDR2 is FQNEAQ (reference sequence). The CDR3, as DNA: TGTGCCGGAGGGGGGACAGGGGATGGTGCTTATGGCTACACCTTC. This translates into CAGGGTGDGAYGYTF. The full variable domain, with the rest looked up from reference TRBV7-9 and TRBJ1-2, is DTGVSQNPRHKITKRGQNVTFRCDPISEHNRLYWYRQTLGQGPEFLTYFQNEAQLEKSRLLSDRFSAERPKGSFSTLEIQRTEQGDSAMYLCAGGGTGDGAYGYTFGSGTRLTVV.

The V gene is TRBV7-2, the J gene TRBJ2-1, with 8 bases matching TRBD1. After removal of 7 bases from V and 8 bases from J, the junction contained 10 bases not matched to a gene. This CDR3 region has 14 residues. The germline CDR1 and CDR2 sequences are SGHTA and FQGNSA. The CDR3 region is CASNQQGGGDEQFF. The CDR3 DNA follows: TGTGCCAGCAACCAACAGGGGGGCGGGGATGAGCAGTTCTTC. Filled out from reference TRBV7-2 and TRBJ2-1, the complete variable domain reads GAGVSQSPSNKVTEKGKDVELRCDPISGHTALYWYRQSLGQGLEFLIYFQGNSAPDKSGLPSDRFSAERTGGSVSTLTIQRTQQEDSAVYLCASNQQGGGDEQFFGPGTRLTVL.

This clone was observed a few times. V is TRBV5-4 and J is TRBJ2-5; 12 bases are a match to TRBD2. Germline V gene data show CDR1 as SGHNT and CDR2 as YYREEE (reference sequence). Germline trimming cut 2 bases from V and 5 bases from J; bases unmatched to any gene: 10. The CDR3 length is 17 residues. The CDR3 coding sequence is TGTGCCAGCAGCTTAGGGTCAAGCCTAGCGGGGGGGGAGACCCAGTACTTC. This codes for CASSLGSSLAGGETQYF.

The CDR3 protein is CASSSGTAMVATQYF. The CDR3 coding sequence is TGCGCCAGCAGCTCCGGGACAGCCATGGTGGCGACCCAGTACTTC. The genes are TRBV5-1 and TRBJ2-5, with TRBD1 matching 7 bases. The V and J ends lost 3 bases and 7 bases, in that order; junction bases with no gene match: 12. Germline-derived CDR1 and CDR2 are SGHRS and YFSETQ. There are 15 residues in the CDR3.

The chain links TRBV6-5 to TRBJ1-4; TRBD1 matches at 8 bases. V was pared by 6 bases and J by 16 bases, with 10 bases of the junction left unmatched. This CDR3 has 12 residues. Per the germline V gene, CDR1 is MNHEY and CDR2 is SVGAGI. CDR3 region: CASSPDRVYEFF. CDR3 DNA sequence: TGTGCCAGCAGCCCGGACAGGGTCTATGAGTTTTTT.

CDR3 nucleotide sequence: TGTGCCAGCAGCTTTAGCGGGGGCCTCTACAATGAGCAGTTCTTC. This translates into CASSFSGGLYNEQFF. The rearrangement joins TRBV9 to TRBJ2-1, with 9 bases identical to TRBD2. This CDR3 is 15 amino acids long. After removal of 4 bases from V and 3 bases from J, the junction contained 5 bases not matched to a gene. Germline V CDR1 and CDR2: SGDLS, YYNGEE.

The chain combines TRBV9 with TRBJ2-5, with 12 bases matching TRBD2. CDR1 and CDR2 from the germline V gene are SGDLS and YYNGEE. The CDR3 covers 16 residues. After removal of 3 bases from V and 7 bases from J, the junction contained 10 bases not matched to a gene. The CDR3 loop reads CASSAEGLAGGVTQYF. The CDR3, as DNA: TGTGCCAGCAGCGCCGAGGGGCTAGCGGGGGGGGTGACCCAGTACTTC. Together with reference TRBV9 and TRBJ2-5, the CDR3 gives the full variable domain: DSGVTQTPKHLITATGQRVTLRCSPRSGDLSVYWYQQSLDQGLQFLIQYYNGEERAKGNILERFSAQQFPDLHSELNLSSLELGDSALYFCASSAEGLAGGVTQYFGPGTRLLVL.

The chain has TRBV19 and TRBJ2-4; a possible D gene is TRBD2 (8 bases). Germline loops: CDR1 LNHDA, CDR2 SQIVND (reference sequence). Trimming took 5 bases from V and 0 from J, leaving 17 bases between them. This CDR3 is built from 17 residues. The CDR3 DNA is TGTGCCAGTAGTGCGGGGGGAACAGGGGCAGCCAAAAACATTCAGTACTTC. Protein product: CASSAGGTGAAKNIQYF.

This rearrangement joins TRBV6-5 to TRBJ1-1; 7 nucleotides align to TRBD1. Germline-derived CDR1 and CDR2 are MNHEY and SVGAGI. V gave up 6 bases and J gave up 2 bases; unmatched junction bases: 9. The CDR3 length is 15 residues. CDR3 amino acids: CASRVGTVYNTEAFF. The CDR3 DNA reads TGTGCCAGCAGAGTCGGGACAGTGTACAACACTGAAGCTTTCTTT.

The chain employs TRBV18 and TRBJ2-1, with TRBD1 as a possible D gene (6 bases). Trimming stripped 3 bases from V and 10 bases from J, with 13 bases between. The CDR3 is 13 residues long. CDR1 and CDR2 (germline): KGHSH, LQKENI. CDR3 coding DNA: TGTGCCAGCTCACCCGGGACAAGGGGCGAGCAGTTCTTC. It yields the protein CASSPGTRGEQFF.

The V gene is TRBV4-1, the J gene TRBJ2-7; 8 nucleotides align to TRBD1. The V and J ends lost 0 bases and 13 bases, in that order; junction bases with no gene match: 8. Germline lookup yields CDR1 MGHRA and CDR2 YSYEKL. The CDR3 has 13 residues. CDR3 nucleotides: TGCGCCAGCAGCCAAGACTGGGGGACAGGACGATACGTC. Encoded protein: CASSQDWGTGRYV.

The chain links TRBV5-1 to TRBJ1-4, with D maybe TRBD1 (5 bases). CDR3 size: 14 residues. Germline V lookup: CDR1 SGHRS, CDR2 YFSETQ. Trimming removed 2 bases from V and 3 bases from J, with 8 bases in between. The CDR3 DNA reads TGCGCCAGCAGCTTAGCGGGGGCTAATGAAAAACTGTTTTTT. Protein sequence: CASSLAGANEKLFF.

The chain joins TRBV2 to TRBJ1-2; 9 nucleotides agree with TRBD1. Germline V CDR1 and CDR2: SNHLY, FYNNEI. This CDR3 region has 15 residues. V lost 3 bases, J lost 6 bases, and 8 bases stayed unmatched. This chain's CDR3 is CASSDVPGQGHGYTF. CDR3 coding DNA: TGTGCCAGCAGTGACGTCCCGGGACAGGGACATGGCTACACCTTC.

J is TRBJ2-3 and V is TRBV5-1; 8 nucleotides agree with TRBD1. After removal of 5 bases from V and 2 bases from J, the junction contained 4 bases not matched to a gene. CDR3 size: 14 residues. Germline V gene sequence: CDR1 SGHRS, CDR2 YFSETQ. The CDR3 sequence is CASSAGQDTDTQYF. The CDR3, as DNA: TGCGCCAGCAGTGCGGGACAGGACACAGATACGCAGTATTTT.

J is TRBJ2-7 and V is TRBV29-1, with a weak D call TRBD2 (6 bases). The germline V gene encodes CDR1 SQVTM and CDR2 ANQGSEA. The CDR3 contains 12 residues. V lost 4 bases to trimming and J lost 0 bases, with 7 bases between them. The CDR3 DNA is TGCAGCGTTGCGGAGGGCTCCTACGAGCAGTACTTC. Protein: CSVAEGSYEQYF.

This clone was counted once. The CDR3, as DNA: TGTGCCAGCAGTTTTTTAGCGGGGGGCGGGGGGCAGTTCTTC. Encoded protein: CASSFLAGGGGQFF. The chain is built from TRBV27 and TRBJ2-1; the match to TRBD2 covers 10 bases. CDR1 is MNHEY and CDR2 is SMNVEV in the germline V gene (reference sequence). V was clipped by 3 bases and J by 12 bases; unmatched bases: 8. CDR3 length: 14 amino acids.

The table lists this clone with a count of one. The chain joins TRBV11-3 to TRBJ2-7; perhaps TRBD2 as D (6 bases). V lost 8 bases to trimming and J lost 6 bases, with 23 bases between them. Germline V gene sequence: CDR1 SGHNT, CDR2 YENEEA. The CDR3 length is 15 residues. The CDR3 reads CASSRRALGDSEQYF. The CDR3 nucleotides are TGTGCCAGCTCAAGGAGGGCACTAGGAGATTCCGAGCAGTACTTC.

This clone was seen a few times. CDR3 in amino acids: CASSPQGPNEKLFF. In nucleotides, the CDR3 is TGTGCCAGCAGCCCTCAGGGCCCTAATGAAAAACTGTTTTTT. V gene TRBV27 combines with J gene TRBJ1-4, with a possible D match to TRBD1 (5 bases). This CDR3 comprises 14 residues. Germline V lookup: CDR1 MNHEY, CDR2 SMNVEV (reference sequence). The ends were cut back, 6 bases at V and 3 bases at J, with 11 bases in the middle.

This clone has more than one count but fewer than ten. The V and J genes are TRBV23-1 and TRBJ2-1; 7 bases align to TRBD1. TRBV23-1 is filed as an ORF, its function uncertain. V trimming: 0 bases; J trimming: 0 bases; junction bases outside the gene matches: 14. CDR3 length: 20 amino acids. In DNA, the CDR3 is TGCGCCAGCAGTCAATCCCCAGGGGGTATTGGGGATAGCTCCTACAATGAGCAGTTCTTC. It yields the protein CASSQSPGGIGDSSYNEQFF.

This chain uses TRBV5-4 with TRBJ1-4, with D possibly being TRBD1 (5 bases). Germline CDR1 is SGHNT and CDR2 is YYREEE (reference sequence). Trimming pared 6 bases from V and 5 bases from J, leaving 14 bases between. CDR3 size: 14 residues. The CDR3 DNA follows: TGTGCCAGCACCACAGGAGGGGTAAATGAAAAACTGTTTTTT. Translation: CASTTGGVNEKLFF.

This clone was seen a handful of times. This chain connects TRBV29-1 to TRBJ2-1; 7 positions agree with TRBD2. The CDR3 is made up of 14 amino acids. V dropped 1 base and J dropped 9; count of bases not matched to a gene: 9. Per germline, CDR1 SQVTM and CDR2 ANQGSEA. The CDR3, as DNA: TGCAGCGTTGAAGGTGTCGGGGGGAACATTGAGCAGTTCTTC. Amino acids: CSVEGVGGNIEQFF.

CDR3 bases: TGTGCCAGCAGTTTATGGGCCCCTCGGCCGTCCCACCGGGACTGCTCCTACGAGCAGTACGTC. Amino acids: CASSLWAPRPSHRDCSYEQYV. The chain uses TRBV28 and TRBJ2-7; weak D call: TRBD2 (6 bases). This CDR3 is 21 amino acids long. V was cut by 0 bases and J by 0 bases, with 27 bases left in between. CDR1 and CDR2 (germline): MDHEN, SYDVKM.

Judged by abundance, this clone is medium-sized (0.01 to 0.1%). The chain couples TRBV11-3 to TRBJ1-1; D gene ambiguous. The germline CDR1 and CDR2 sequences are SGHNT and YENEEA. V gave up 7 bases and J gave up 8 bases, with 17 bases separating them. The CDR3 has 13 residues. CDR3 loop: CASTPGVEREAFF. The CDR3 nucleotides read TGTGCCAGCACCCCCGGAGTGGAAAGAGAAGCTTTCTTT.

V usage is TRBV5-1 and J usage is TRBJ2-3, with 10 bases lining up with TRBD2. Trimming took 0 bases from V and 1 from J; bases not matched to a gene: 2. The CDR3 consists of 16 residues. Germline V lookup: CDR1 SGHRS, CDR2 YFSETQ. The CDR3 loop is CASSLAGTSGTDTQYF. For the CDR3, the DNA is TGCGCCAGCAGCTTGGCCGGGACTAGCGGCACAGATACGCAGTATTTT.

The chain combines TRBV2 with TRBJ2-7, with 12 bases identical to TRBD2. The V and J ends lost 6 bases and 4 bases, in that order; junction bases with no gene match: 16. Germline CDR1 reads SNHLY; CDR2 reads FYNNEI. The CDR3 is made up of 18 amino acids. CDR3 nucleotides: TGTGCCAGCAGGAAACACTTGGGAGGACTAGCGGGGAGTTACGAGCAGTACGTC. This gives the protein CASRKHLGGLAGSYEQYV.

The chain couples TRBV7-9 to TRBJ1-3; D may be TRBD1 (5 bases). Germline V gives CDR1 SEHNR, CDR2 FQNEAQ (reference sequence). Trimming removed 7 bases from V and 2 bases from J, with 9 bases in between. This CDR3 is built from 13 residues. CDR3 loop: CASTEGAGNTIYF. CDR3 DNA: TGTGCCAGCACGGAAGGGGCTGGAAACACCATATATTTT. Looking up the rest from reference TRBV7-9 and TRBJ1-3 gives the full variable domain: DTGVSQNPRHKITKRGQNVTFRCDPISEHNRLYWYRQTLGQGPEFLTYFQNEAQLEKSRLLSDRFSAERPKGSFSTLEIQRTEQGDSAMYLCASTEGAGNTIYFGEGSWLTVV.

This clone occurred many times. The CDR3 protein is CASSMGQGNQPQHF. The CDR3 DNA is TGTGCCAGCAGTATGGGACAGGGCAATCAGCCCCAGCATTTT. This rearrangement joins TRBV27 to TRBJ1-5; TRBD1 aligns across 8 bases. CDR3 length: 14 residues. Germline lookup yields CDR1 MNHEY and CDR2 SMNVEV (reference sequence). J gave up 2 bases and V 5 bases, and 2 bases lay outside the gene matches.

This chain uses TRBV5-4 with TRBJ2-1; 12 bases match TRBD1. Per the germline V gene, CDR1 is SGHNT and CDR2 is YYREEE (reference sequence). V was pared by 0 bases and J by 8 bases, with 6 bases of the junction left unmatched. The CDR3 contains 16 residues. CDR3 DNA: TGTGCCAGCAGCTTGGAAGGGACAGGGGGCTATGATGAGCAGTTCTTC. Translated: CASSLEGTGGYDEQFF.